The clone carrying this TCR beta chain was seen a single time. This record comes from a study of blood T cell repertoires in COVID-19. The trim removed 0 bases at V and 5 bases at J, leaving 7 bases unmatched. CDR1 is ENHRY and CDR2 is SYGVKD in the germline V gene. There are 16 residues in the CDR3. The assay was immunoSEQ multiplex PCR, and TCRdb's table has in-frame clones only and misses some. This sample carries some 120,000 clones, more than 60% of them seen once, and the ten largest clones take 2% to 2.5%. J is TRBJ1-1 and V is TRBV10-3, with 9 bases matching TRBD1. The sequence was collected from a woman between 70 and 85 years old with acute or convalescent COVID-19. The sequencing sample was made of peripheral blood. The CDR3 nucleotides read TGTGCCATCAGTGAGTCCCGGACAGGGGTCGGGACTGAAGCTTTCTTT. It yields the protein CAISESRTGVGTEAFF.